This TCR beta chain derives from a study of cytomegalovirus exposure and HLA in healthy donors (dated by TCRdb to about 2017). The study in broad terms: According to an earlier analysis of 550 to 700 of the donors, about 179 million T cells yielded 120 million or so unique TCR beta sequences and 276 Gb of sequence data. A later analysis re-analyzed previously published TCR beta repertoires from 500 to 700 donors and added high-resolution HLA genotyping to study TCR occurrence patterns. An early release that covered 500 to 800 HLA-typed donors contained about 290 gigabases of sequencing data and 85 million to 100 million unique TCR sequences. Of the roughly 400 genotyped donors, 65% to 90% fell in the genetic ancestry cluster associated with self-reported Caucasian donors. A later genetic analysis took genome-wide SNP genotypes for about three fifths of the 666 donors and used that subset as a discovery cohort. Besides the first cohort of around 670 subjects, a separate validation cohort made up of over 100 different subjects was used. Donor age, sex, ethnicity and CMV serostatus were collected together with the repertoire data. The study was designed to test whether signatures of past pathogen exposure could be identified by cataloging public T cell receptors. Using immunosequencing, the study profiled T cell repertoires from about 610 subjects and related those repertoires to cytomegalovirus serostatus. Every repertoire in the discovery cohort had been generated on one and the same sequencing platform. High-throughput TCR immunosequencing, statistical association of individual TCRs with disease status, and machine learning were combined to predict cytomegalovirus infection status. Across around 400 genotyped donors of the cohort, an average of about 200,000 unique TCR beta nucleotide sequences per donor were sequenced, and approximately 17% of those sequences were non-productive. An earlier analysis of approximately 640 of the donors applied high-throughput TCR beta sequencing to assess whether each TCR beta V gene segment acted as functional or pseudogenic. About five DR-DQ haplotypes were treated as single units for association and clustering because of strong linkage in the cohort. Typing coverage varied by locus: roughly 629-630 donors for A, B, C, DRB1 and DQB1; under 550 for DQA1; over 600 for DPA1; around 490 for DPB1. Rather than using new phenotypic data, the later analysis identified candidate immune exposures from TCR beta sequences and from how often those sequences occurred across donors. Both class I and class II loci were covered by HLA typing, at four-digit resolution. Study-wide findings and limitations: In a later analysis, several top co-occurrence clusters were reported to appear linked to parvovirus B19, influenza, CMV and Epstein-Barr virus. HLA typing was unavailable for some donors at each locus, so association tests used only the typed subset. The study listed 150 to 200 TCR beta chains as associated with cytomegalovirus. At a false discovery rate of 0.05, a later analysis linked fewer than 20,000 TCR beta sequences to specific HLA alleles. The classifier was reported to diagnose cytomegalovirus status with high specificity and sensitivity in both the original and validation cohorts. Linkage disequilibrium might explain the correlated functional status among segregating V segments, but an unknown experimental factor could not be ruled out. A later analysis found that TCR association rates varied across HLA loci, with DRB1 alleles showing the most associated TCRs and HLA-C alleles the fewest. Because the 87-base-pair reads could not distinguish some IMGT-functional V segments, including TRBV6-2 and TRBV6-3, those segments were excluded. In a later analysis, HLA-associated TCR beta chains were found to be more clonally expanded and to have lower generation probabilities than equally common non-associated chains. The only immune exposure information available for the cohort was CMV serostatus. The authors suggested that the approach could potentially be generalized to other disease states and immunological phenotypes. This cohort had only TCR beta chains sequenced, and the lack of alpha or paired-chain data limited which features could be detected. In vitro tests confirmed that a few of the cytomegalovirus-associated TCR beta chains recognize cytomegalovirus antigens. Most CMV-associated TCR beta chains appeared to be HLA-restricted in a later analysis, and the HLA associations seemed to be driven largely by CMV exposure. A further reported finding was that TCR beta sequences accurately predicted the HLA-A and HLA-B alleles for most subjects in the first cohort. Sequencing depth was assumed to be roughly uniform across donors in the presence/absence analyses, though that assumption may not hold. Strong co-occurrence of HLA alleles, especially DR and DQ, made assigning TCR associations to individual alleles difficult. A cluster of highly shared sequence variants was judged likely to be a technical artifact of the sequencing pipeline. While some public TCRs were present in many individuals, most TCR sequences turned up only very rarely across donors. A later genetic analysis associated a missense DCLRE1C variant with V-gene and J-gene trimming of TCR beta chains, and an independent cohort replicated the association. Broadly in line with IMGT annotations, most TCR beta V segments showed up in productive rearrangements about 87% or about 30% of the time in an earlier analysis of around 550 of the donors. In a later genetic analysis, fewer N-insertions in productive TCRs were reported among donors in an Asian-associated ancestry cluster than the roughly 700-donor mean. The earlier analysis of 587 of the donors excluded approximately 17 rarely observed V segments, including chromosome 9 orphons, because counts were too low.

At the junction V is shortened by 2 bases and J by 5 bases, with 8 bases in between. Counted from cysteine to phenylalanine, this CDR3 has 13 amino acids. Only the CDR3 DNA stays, 39 bases, in frame from base 1. Via the germline V gene, CDR1 is SGHRS and CDR2 YFSETQ. For this clone: Its antigen is unknown. Qualities for individual bases were not recorded, and no much larger clone is one base off.

Preparation of the library involved the immunoSEQ multiplex PCR assay. For the multiplex PCR, a mixture combining 60 forward primers for TCR Vbeta segments and 13 reverse primers for TCR Jbeta segments was used. A multiplex PCR assay on genomic DNA amplified the CDR3 region of rearranged TCR beta genes. Amplified TCR beta libraries were sequenced as 87-base-pair reads on the Illumina HiSeq System. From the authors' description of their analysis: A later analysis tallied approximately 87 million unique TCR beta chains across the 700 or so repertoires, and some 10 million of those chains were shared by two or more donors. To remove PCR and sequencing errors, raw reads were error-corrected and collapsed into unique sequences using a nearest-neighbor algorithm that merged closely related sequences. To assign V, D and J gene segments, CDR3 sequences were aligned to IMGT reference sequences. Each retained sequence needed at least a six-nucleotide match to both a V gene segment and a J gene segment. Rearrangements were classified as productive when the CDR3 lacked stop codons and remained in frame with V and J, and all other rearrangements were classified as non-productive. Following IMGT convention, CDR3 was defined as the stretch from the second conserved V-encoded cysteine to the conserved J-encoded phenylalanine. Sequences without an unambiguous match to a single V gene segment were excluded from the earlier analysis of about 600 of the donors. In an earlier analysis of 500 to 750 of the donors, V segments were called functional above 56.7% productive rearrangements and were called segregating when the between-donor standard deviation exceeded 5%. A statistical classification framework was developed to diagnose cytomegalovirus status using the catalog of TCR beta chain sequences. In a later analysis, TCR nucleotide sequences were compared against IMGT/GENE-DB human TR gene sequences so that V and J genes could be assigned. In a later analysis, CDR3 sequences and most-parsimonious VDJ recombination scenarios were assigned using the TCRdist pipeline. In a later analysis, each TCR beta chain was defined by its CDR3 amino acid sequence together with its V-gene family, and reads without a unique V-gene family were excluded. In a later analysis, approximately 590 highly shared, low-generation-probability nucleotide sequences were removed to address suspected cross-contamination and a sequencing artifact. A later analysis calculated a clonal expansion index for each public chain from normalized within-repertoire ranks of inferred template counts. A later analysis computed generation probabilities with a VDJ recombination model fitted to out-of-frame rearrangements, and checked the results against IGoR. In a later analysis, hypergeometric tests were used to score TCR-TCR, TCR-HLA and TCR-CMV co-occurrence, with a repertoire-size bias correction applied to TCR pairs. A later analysis estimated false discovery rates by permuting HLA or CMV assignments 20 times. In a later analysis, co-occurring TCRs were grouped with DBSCAN, and TCRdist sequence similarity was added when clustering was performed within HLA-allele-positive subsets. Co-occurrence clustering excluded repertoires with fewer than 30,000 or more than 120,000 public chains, plus five with anomalous nucleotide sharing. Entries here come from immuneACCESS through TCRdb and include only in-frame sequences with V and J called. Some clones fail to appear in such tables; in the studies checked, an unresolved V gene covers under half of the shortfall, and the cause of the remainder is unknown. That table is the source of V, J and clone size, and D and trimming were worked out from the DNA. The sample includes some 120,000 clones, with 80% observed a single time. Clones ranked in the top ten supply approximately 1% of the sample.

The cohort was made up of about 610 healthy bone marrow donors. At the time of sampling, all cohort members were nominally healthy, though unrecorded immune exposures were likely present. CMV serostatus was positive for 289 and negative for 352 of the 666 cohort members, and was not recorded for this donor. A peripheral blood sample was collected from each donor, and TCR beta sequencing was performed on peripheral blood mononuclear cells. The Qiagen DNeasy Blood Extraction Kit was used to extract genomic DNA from the blood cell samples. This receptor was obtained from a human donor in good health. The chain is encoded by TRBV5-1 joined to TRBJ1-5; 5 matching bases give a weak D call of TRBD1. Sequences were obtained from PBMCs. The sequenced DNA: TGCGCCAGCAGCTTCCAGGGTGATCAGCCCCAGCATTTT. This gives the protein CASSFQGDQPQHF.